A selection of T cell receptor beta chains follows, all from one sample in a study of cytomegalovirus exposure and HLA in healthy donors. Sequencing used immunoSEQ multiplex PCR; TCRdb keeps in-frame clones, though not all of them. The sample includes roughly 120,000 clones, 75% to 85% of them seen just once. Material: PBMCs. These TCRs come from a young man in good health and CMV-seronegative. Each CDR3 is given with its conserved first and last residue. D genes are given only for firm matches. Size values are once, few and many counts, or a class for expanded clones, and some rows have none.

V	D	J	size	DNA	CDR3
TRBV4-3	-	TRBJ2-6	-	TGCGCCAGCAGCCAATGGACAACTGGGGCCAACGTCCTGACTTTC	CASSQWTTGANVLTF
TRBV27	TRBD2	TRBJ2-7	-	TGTGCCAGCAGTTTAAGCCTAGCGGGGCAATCCTACGAGCAGTACTTC	CASSLSLAGQSYEQYF
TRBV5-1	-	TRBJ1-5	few	TGCGCCAGCAGCGCCGGGACACCCAATCAGCCCCAGCATTTT	CASSAGTPNQPQHF
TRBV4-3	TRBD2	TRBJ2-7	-	TGCGCCAGCAGCCAAGGGACTAGCGGTCCTAGCTCCTACGAGCAGTACTTC	CASSQGTSGPSSYEQYF
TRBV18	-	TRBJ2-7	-	TGTGCCAGCTCACCGACTCGGGAAATCAGGACCTACGAGCAGTACTTC	CASSPTREIRTYEQYF
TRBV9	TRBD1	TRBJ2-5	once	TGTGCCAGCAGCGTAGTGGACAGGGTTGAGACCCAGTACTTC	CASSVVDRVETQYF
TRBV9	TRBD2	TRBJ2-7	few	TGTGCCAGCAGCGCCGGACTAGCGGGAACCTACGAGCAGTACTTC	CASSAGLAGTYEQYF
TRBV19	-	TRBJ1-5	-	TGTGCCAGTCGCATGACTGGACGGATTGGACTCTATAGCAATCAGCCCCAGCATTTT	CASRMTGRIGLYSNQPQHF
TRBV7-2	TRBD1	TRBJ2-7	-	TGTGCCAGCAGCTTATGGGACAGTCCCACCTACGAGCAGTACTTC	CASSLWDSPTYEQYF
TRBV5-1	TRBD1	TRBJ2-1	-	TGCGCCAGCAGCGACGGACAGGGGAGACACAATGAGCAGTTCTTC	CASSDGQGRHNEQFF
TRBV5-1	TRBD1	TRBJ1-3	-	TGCGCCAGCAGCCTGACAGGGGGCCTAACTGGAAACACCATATATTTT	CASSLTGGLTGNTIYF
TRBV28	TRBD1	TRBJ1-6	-	TGTGCCAGCAGTACACCGGGACAGGGAGTATCACCCCTCCACTTT	CASSTPGQGVSPLHF
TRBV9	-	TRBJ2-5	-	TGTGCCAGCAGCGTCCGTGGGGGGCAAGAGACCCAGTACTTC	CASSVRGGQETQYF
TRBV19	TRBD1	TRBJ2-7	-	TGTGCCAGTAGTATAGGACAGGGGGCCTACGAGCAGTACTTC	CASSIGQGAYEQYF
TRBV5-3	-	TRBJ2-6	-	TGTGCCAGAAGCTTGAAGGGGAAGGGAGCCAACGTCCTGACTTTC	CARSLKGKGANVLTF
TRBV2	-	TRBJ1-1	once	TGTGCCAGCAGGATGGGGGCCGGCACTGAAGCTTTCTTT	CASRMGAGTEAFF
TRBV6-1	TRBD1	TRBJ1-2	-	TGTGCCAGCGAGGGACAGGGGAGATCAAACTATGGCTACACCTTC	CASEGQGRSNYGYTF
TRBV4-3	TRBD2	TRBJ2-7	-	TGCGCCAGCAGCCAAGTACTAGCGGTGTCTCCCTACGAGCAGTACTTC	CASSQVLAVSPYEQYF
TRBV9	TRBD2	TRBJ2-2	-	TGTGCCAGCAGCGTGCGGGAGGGCCTCGGGGAGCTGTTTTTT	CASSVREGLGELFF
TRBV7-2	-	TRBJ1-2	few	TGTGCCAGCGGGACACCATCGGGGTATGGCTACACCTTC	CASGTPSGYGYTF
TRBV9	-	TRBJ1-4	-	TGTGCCAGCAGCGTAGGGACAACTCCTGACGGAAAACTGTTTTTT	CASSVGTTPDGKLFF
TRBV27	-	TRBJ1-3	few	TGTGCCAGCAGTCCCACATACTCTGGAAACACCATATATTTT	CASSPTYSGNTIYF
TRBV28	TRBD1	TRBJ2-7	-	TGTGCCAGCAGCCTATTGGGACAGGCCTACGAGCAGTACTTC	CASSLLGQAYEQYF
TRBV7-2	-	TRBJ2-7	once	TGTGCCAGCAGCCCCGGGCCGGGGTACGAGCAGTACTTC	CASSPGPGYEQYF
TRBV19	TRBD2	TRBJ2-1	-	TGTGCCAGTAGGGAGCGGGAGATTGGTATTTTTGGTGAGCAGTTCTTC	CASREREIGIFGEQFF
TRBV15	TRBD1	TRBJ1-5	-	TGTGCCACCAGATCGAGGGACAGGGGGCATCAGCCCCAGCATTTT	CATRSRDRGHQPQHF
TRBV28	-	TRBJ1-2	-	TGTGCCAGCAGTTTTTCGGGACACCCCAACTATGGCTACACCTTC	CASSFSGHPNYGYTF
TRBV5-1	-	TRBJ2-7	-	TGCGCCAGCAGCTTAACAGTGGGCTCCTACGAGCAGTACTTC	CASSLTVGSYEQYF
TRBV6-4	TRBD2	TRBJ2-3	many	TGTGCCAGCCGGCCGGGGACTAGCGTCACAGATACGCAGTATTTT	CASRPGTSVTDTQYF
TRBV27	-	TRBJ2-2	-	TGTGCCAGCAGTTTTTTGAGGAGGACCACTCCCGGGGAGCTGTTTTTT	CASSFLRRTTPGELFF
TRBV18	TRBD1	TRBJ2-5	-	TGTGCCAGCTCACCGGAGACAGGGACCCAAGAGACCCAGTACTTC	CASSPETGTQETQYF
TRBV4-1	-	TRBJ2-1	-	TGCGCCAGCAGCCAAGGTCTATCCAATGAGCAGTTCTTC	CASSQGLSNEQFF
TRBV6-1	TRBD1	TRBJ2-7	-	TGTGCCAGCAGTGCTCTGGGACAGGGCAACGAGCAGTACTTC	CASSALGQGNEQYF
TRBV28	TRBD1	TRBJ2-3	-	TGTGCCAGCAGGCAGACAGGGTCCACAGATACGCAGTATTTT	CASRQTGSTDTQYF
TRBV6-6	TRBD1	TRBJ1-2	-	TGTGCCAGCAGCCTTCCAGGGGGTTATGGCTACACCTTC	CASSLPGGYGYTF
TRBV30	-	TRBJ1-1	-	TGTGCCTCCCACGGGGGTTCGGGGAACACTGAAGCTTTCTTT	CASHGGSGNTEAFF
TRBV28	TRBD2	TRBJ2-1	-	TGTGCCAGCAGTGCTAGCGGGCGCCACAATGAGCAGTTCTTC	CASSASGRHNEQFF
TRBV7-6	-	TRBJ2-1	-	TGTGCCAGCAGCTTAGGTCTAGTAGGCAATGAGCAGTTCTTC	CASSLGLVGNEQFF
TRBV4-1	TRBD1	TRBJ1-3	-	TGCGCCAGCAGCCAAGCCAGGACAGGCTCTGGAAACACCATATATTTT	CASSQARTGSGNTIYF
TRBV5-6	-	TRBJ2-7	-	TGTGCCAGCAGCCTGAGTCTCTACGAGCAGTACTTC	CASSLSLYEQYF
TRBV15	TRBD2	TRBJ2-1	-	TGTGCCACCAGCAGAGATCCGGGGACTAGCGGTAACAATGAGCAGTTCTTC	CATSRDPGTSGNNEQFF
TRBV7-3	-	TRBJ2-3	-	TGTGCCAGCAGCCCAGCGGGTCTGGGGGCAGATACGCAGTATTTT	CASSPAGLGADTQYF
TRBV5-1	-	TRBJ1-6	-	TGCGCCAGCAGCTTGACAGAGAATAATTCACCCCTCCACTTT	CASSLTENNSPLHF
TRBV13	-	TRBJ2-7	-	TGTGCCAGCAGCTCGCCGACATCCTACGAGCAGTACTTC	CASSSPTSYEQYF
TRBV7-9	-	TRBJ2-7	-	TGTGCCAGCAGCGCCACCTACGAGCAGTACTTC	CASSATYEQYF
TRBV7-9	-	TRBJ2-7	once	TGTGCCAGCAGCCCATTTGAGAACGAGCAGTACTTC	CASSPFENEQYF
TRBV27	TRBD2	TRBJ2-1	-	TGTGCCAGCAGTTTATTCGTAGCGGGGTTGCACAATGAGCAGTTCTTC	CASSLFVAGLHNEQFF
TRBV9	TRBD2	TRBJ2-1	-	TGTGCCAGCAGCGCTAGCGGGAGGGCGGGTCATGAGCAGTTCTTC	CASSASGRAGHEQFF
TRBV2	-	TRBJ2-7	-	TGTGCCAGCAGTGCGGTGAAGAGGGGGACCGGCGAGCAGTACTTC	CASSAVKRGTGEQYF
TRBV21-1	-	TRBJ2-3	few	TGTGCCAGCAGCAACCTAAGCACAGATACGCAGTATTTT	CASSNLSTDTQYF
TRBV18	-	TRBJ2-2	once	TGTGCCAGCTCCCCTTTACTACCTGTAGCCCCGAACACCGGGGAGCTGTTTTTT	CASSPLLPVAPNTGELFF
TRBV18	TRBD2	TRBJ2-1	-	TGTGCCAGCTCACCCAGGACTAGCGGAAACTACAATGAGCAGTTCTTC	CASSPRTSGNYNEQFF
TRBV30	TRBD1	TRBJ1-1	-	TGTGCCTGGAGTGAACGACGGACAGGGGGCACTGAAGCTTTCTTT	CAWSERRTGGTEAFF
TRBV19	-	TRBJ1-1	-	TGTGCCAGTAGTCTGGGGCCGAACACTGAAGCTTTCTTT	CASSLGPNTEAFF
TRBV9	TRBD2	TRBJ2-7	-	TGTGCCAGCAGCGTAAGCGGGAGTTACGAGCAGTACTTC	CASSVSGSYEQYF
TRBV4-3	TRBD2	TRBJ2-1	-	TGCGCCAGCAGCCAATTACTAGCGGGAGTTCCATCCTACAATGAGCAGTTCTTC	CASSQLLAGVPSYNEQFF
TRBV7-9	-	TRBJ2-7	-	TGTGCCAGCAGCTTAGAACAGATCTACGAGCAGTACTTC	CASSLEQIYEQYF
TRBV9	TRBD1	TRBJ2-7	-	TGTGCCAGCAGCGCCACCGGGACAGGGGAGGGCGAGCAGTACTTC	CASSATGTGEGEQYF